What follows describes a single T cell receptor (beta chain). What it recognizes is unknown. V was cut by 5 bases and J by 2 bases, with 15 bases left in between. CDR1 and CDR2 from the germline V gene are SNHLY and FYNNEI. There are 16 residues in the CDR3. These data are taken from a study of shared clonotypes between healthy human individuals. Study observations and caveats: Only blood underwent sampling, and tissue repertoires likely differ.

Measured with immunoSEQ multiplex PCR; TCRdb has only the in-frame clones, and not every one. The sample yields about 520,000 clones, 90% to 96% seen once. The V gene is TRBV2, the J gene TRBJ2-2, with a weak D call TRBD1 (6 bases). The clonotype was recovered from a woman aged 30 to 39 in good health. The specimen sequenced was naive CD4+ T cells sorted from blood. The subset here: CD45RA+ positively selected. The CDR3 loop is CASSLQGGSNTGELFF. Written as DNA, the CDR3 is TGTGCCAGCAGTTTACAGGGCGGCTCTAACACCGGGGAGCTGTTTTTT.